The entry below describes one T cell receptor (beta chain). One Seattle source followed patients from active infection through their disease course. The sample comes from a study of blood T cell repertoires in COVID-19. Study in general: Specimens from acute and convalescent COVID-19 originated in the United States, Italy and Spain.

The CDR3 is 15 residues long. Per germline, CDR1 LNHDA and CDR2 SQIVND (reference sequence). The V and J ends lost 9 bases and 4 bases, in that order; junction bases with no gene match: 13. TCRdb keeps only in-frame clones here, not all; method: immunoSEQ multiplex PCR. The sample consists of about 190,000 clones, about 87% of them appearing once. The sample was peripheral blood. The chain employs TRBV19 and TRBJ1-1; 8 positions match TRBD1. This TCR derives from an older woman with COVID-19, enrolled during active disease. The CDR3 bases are TGTGCCAGCCAACACCCCCATACAGGGGGCACTGAAGCTTTCTTT. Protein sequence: CASQHPHTGGTEAFF.